The entry below gives a single T cell receptor beta chain sequence along with its context. Sequencing used immunoSEQ multiplex PCR; TCRdb keeps in-frame clones, though not all of them. The table shows nearly 250,000 clones, with around nine tenths occurring only once. J gave up 2 bases and V 3 bases, and 5 bases lay outside the gene matches. The CDR3 contains 14 residues. The germline CDR1 and CDR2 sequences are SGHRS and YFSETQ. This specimen comes from a study of blood T cell repertoires in COVID-19. Study at large: There were acute and convalescent COVID-19 samples, and they came from the United States, Italy and Spain.

The receptor was isolated from a woman aged 60-75 years who had recovered from COVID-19. Input material: peripheral blood. The chain employs TRBV5-1 and TRBJ2-7; 7 bases match TRBD1. The CDR3 protein is CASSSGQTTYEQYF. CDR3 in DNA: TGCGCCAGCAGCTCGGGACAGACGACCTACGAGCAGTACTTC.